This T cell receptor (beta chain) was obtained from a study of early T cells in non-severe SARS-CoV-2 infection (dated by TCRdb to 2020 to 2023). Background for the entire study: TCR sequencing used bulk RNA from unsorted whole blood, so alpha and beta chains could not be paired.

From a lookup of the germline V gene (reference sequence), CDR1 and CDR2 are LNHDA and SQIVND. Spanning cysteine to phenylalanine, the CDR3 consists of 16 amino acids. The only DNA kept is the CDR3, 48 bases in frame from the first base. Deletion took 11 bases off V and 0 bases off J, with a span of 20 bases between the germline ends. As concerns this clonotype: The antigen this receptor binds is unknown. No per-base quality is available; no much larger clone lies one base away.

Here is what the overall study found, with its caveats: Matching against VDJdb was skewed toward anti-spike CD8 responses, likely underestimated virus-specific expansions, and missed private and CD4 specificities.

The library was built by means of 5' RACE. The instrument given in TCRdb is NextSeq 500. In the TCR library protocol, unique molecular identifiers were attached to individual cDNA molecules to correct for PCR bias and sequencing error. TCR alpha and beta chains were both sequenced, and the abundances of alpha and beta sequences in each sample were closely correlated with each other. Concerning the study's data processing: Decombinator V4 was used to annotate TCR sequences for V gene, J gene and CDR3. TCRs were defined as expanded if a significant change between any two time points was detected under a Poisson model with p below 0.0001. Abundances of TCRs were expressed as counts per million after normalisation to the total number of TCRs sequenced in each sample. TRAV1-2 paired with TRAJ12, TRAJ20 or TRAJ33 defined MAIT TCRs, while TRAV10 paired with TRAJ18 defined iNKT TCRs. VDJdb, accessed on 1 November 2021, was searched for TCRs annotated for CMV, EBV and SARS-CoV-2, and TCRs annotated for more than one antigen were excluded. TCRdb took the public reads, trimmed them with fastp at Q25, ran MiXCR for clone calling and kept in-frame beta chains. Rows with one shared CDR3 protein collapse into an entry with the most common genes and DNA. TCRdb's processing, not the authors', yielded these V and J calls. The table for this sample lists tens of thousands of distinct CDR3 sequences; around 6% of them were counted only once. The ten top clones hold about 8% of the sample.

Set within a cohort of healthcare workers in London, UK, this nested case-control study involved weekly PCR testing of nasopharyngeal swabs along with blood sampling. Healthcare workers were recruited between 23 and 31 March 2020, during the week of the UK lockdown, and were followed weekly for up to roughly 16 weeks. The V and J segments used are TRBV19 and TRBJ1-5, and perhaps TRBD1 as D gene, on 5 matching bases. Sequences were obtained from whole blood. The receptor's source is an adult who was a healthcare worker with PCR-confirmed SARS-CoV-2 infection or an uninfected control (not recorded which). The bases are TGTGCCGTAGTCGCCGAGGGGCGAGGTAGCAATCAGCCCCAGCATTTT. This yields the protein CAVVAEGRGSNQPQHF.